The 23 T cell receptor beta chains in this list originate from one sample, sequenced in a study of radiotherapy plus CTLA-4 blockade in lung cancer. Generated by immunoSEQ multiplex PCR, the TCRdb table keeps only in-frame clones and is missing some. This sample has some 73,000 clones, with 70% to 85% found just once. The input for sequencing was peripheral blood, taken from a patient treated with radiotherapy plus ipilimumab. The receptors come from a human donor with non-small cell lung cancer who had stable disease on radiotherapy plus ipilimumab.

V gene TRBV7-9 combines with J gene TRBJ2-2; D is undetermined. The V end lost 0 bases, the J end lost 5 bases, and 10 bases lay between the germline ends. CDR3 length equals 15 residues. CDR1 is SEHNR and CDR2 is FQNEAQ in the germline V gene (reference sequence). The CDR3 loop is CASSLAWAVTGELFF. In nucleotides, the CDR3 is TGTGCCAGCAGCTTAGCTTGGGCAGTTACCGGGGAGCTGTTTTTT.

V gene TRBV2 combines with J gene TRBJ1-2; possible D gene TRBD1, 5 bases. Between the trimmed V and J ends, which lost 7 bases and 4 bases, there was a span of 13 bases. Germline CDR1 SNHLY, CDR2 FYNNEI. This CDR3 is built from 13 residues. This chain's CDR3 is CASTRDGLYGYTF. DNA for the CDR3: TGTGCCAGCACCCGGGACGGACTCTATGGCTACACCTTC.

This clone was counted once. The rearrangement links TRBV28 to TRBJ1-5, with 9 bases fitting TRBD1. Germline V gives CDR1 MDHEN, CDR2 SYDVKM. Unmatched junction bases numbered 9, after V lost 4 bases and J lost 5 bases. This CDR3 spans 16 amino acids. This CDR3 reads CASSSIPGTGYQPQHF. For the CDR3, the DNA is TGTGCCAGCAGTTCTATACCGGGGACAGGGTATCAGCCCCAGCATTTT. Looking up the rest from reference TRBV28 and TRBJ1-5 gives the full variable domain: DVKVTQSSRYLVKRTGEKVFLECVQDMDHENMFWYRQDPGLGLRLIYFSYDVKMKEKGDIPEGYSVSREKKERFSLILESASTNQTSMYLCASSSIPGTGYQPQHFGDGTRLSIL.

The chain has TRBV29-1 and TRBJ2-5; possibly TRBD1 for D (6 bases). This CDR3 contains 12 residues. V lost 6 bases, J lost 2 bases, and 10 bases lay in between. The germline V gene has CDR1 SQVTM and CDR2 ANQGSEA. Here the CDR3 DNA reads TGCAGCGTCGGACAGTTTCAAGAGACCCAGTACTTC. Protein sequence: CSVGQFQETQYF.

This clone was observed a single time. This chain connects TRBV27 to TRBJ2-7; TRBD2 agrees at 8 bases. The ends lost 11 bases at V and 4 bases at J; junction bases unmatched: 7. The CDR3 contains 12 residues. Germline CDR1 is MNHEY and CDR2 is SMNVEV (reference sequence). The DNA of the CDR3 is TGTGCCGTACCGAGCGGGAGATACGAGCAGTACTTC. It is translated as CAVPSGRYEQYF.

This clone has just a few counts. The V call is TRBV28, the J call TRBJ1-6, with D unclear. The ends were cut back, 3 bases at V and 6 bases at J, with 9 bases in the middle. This CDR3 contains 14 residues. Germline CDR1 reads MDHEN; CDR2 reads SYDVKM. The CDR3 protein is CASSFSRSNSPLHF. CDR3 sequence (DNA): TGTGCCAGCAGTTTTTCTCGTAGTAATTCACCCCTCCACTTT.

The rearrangement links TRBV27 to TRBJ1-6; D remains unclear. V lost 3 bases, J lost 7 bases, and 10 bases lay in between. The CDR3 has 14 residues. CDR1 is MNHEY and CDR2 is SMNVEV in the germline V gene (reference sequence). CDR3 DNA: TGTGCCAGCAGTTTTTTGCAGGTGAATTCACCCCTCCACTTT. The encoded protein is CASSFLQVNSPLHF.

The CDR3 here is CASSFPKGQPWNQPQHF. For the CDR3, the DNA is TGTGCCAGCAGTTTCCCCAAGGGACAGCCGTGGAATCAGCCCCAGCATTTT. The chain recombines TRBV28 with TRBJ1-5, with TRBD1 matching 7 bases. Germline assignment: CDR1 MDHEN and CDR2 SYDVKM. The CDR3 sequence is 17 residues long. The ends lost 3 bases at V and 4 bases at J; junction bases unmatched: 12. Full variable domain (remainder filled in from reference TRBV28 and TRBJ1-5): DVKVTQSSRYLVKRTGEKVFLECVQDMDHENMFWYRQDPGLGLRLIYFSYDVKMKEKGDIPEGYSVSREKKERFSLILESASTNQTSMYLCASSFPKGQPWNQPQHFGDGTRLSIL.

CDR3 nucleotide sequence: TGCGCCAGCAGCTCTAAGACAGGGTTAGGTGAAAAACTGTTTTTT. Protein sequence: CASSSKTGLGEKLFF. The V and J genes are TRBV5-1 and TRBJ1-4; 7 bases match TRBD1. CDR3 length: 15 residues. V shed 3 bases, J shed 7 bases, and the junction held 9 bases outside the gene matches. The germline CDR1 and CDR2 sequences are SGHRS and YFSETQ.

In this sample, this clone turned up once. The chain uses TRBV19 and TRBJ2-3; D not resolved. V lost 6 bases and J 6 bases, leaving 22 bases between the germline ends. The germline CDR1 and CDR2 sequences are LNHDA and SQIVND (reference sequence). The CDR3 runs 16 residues. The CDR3 here is CASSIQTFSSSDTQYF. DNA for the CDR3: TGTGCCAGTAGCATACAAACGTTTTCGAGTAGCGATACGCAGTATTTT.

The V gene is TRBV28, the J gene TRBJ1-4, with TRBD1 as a possible D gene (5 bases). This CDR3 is 14 amino acids long. Germline V lookup: CDR1 MDHEN, CDR2 SYDVKM. With 4 bases removed from V and 3 bases from J, the gap between germline ends came to 9 bases. The CDR3 DNA reads as TGTGCCAGCAGTTCGGGACGGCCTAATGAAAAACTGTTTTTT. As protein: CASSSGRPNEKLFF.

V gene TRBV5-4 combines with J gene TRBJ2-2; perhaps TRBD2 as D (7 bases). CDR3 size: 15 residues. V gave up 4 bases and J gave up 4 bases, with 14 bases separating them. Germline CDR1 reads SGHNT; CDR2 reads YYREEE (reference sequence). In nucleotides, the CDR3 is TGTGCCAGCAGCCGAGGGGGGGCTGGCACCGGGGAGCTGTTTTTT. It specifies CASSRGGAGTGELFF.

The table lists this clone with a few counts. The J gene is TRBJ1-6, the V gene TRBV11-2; tentatively, D is TRBD1 (5 bases). The CDR3 covers 14 residues. Germline V gene data show CDR1 as SGHAT and CDR2 as FQNNGV. V was trimmed by 2 bases and J by 12 bases, leaving 14 bases between them. The CDR3 nucleotides are TGTGCCAGCAGCTTACAAACAGGAGTGGGACCCCTCCACTTT. It translates to CASSLQTGVGPLHF.

This chain joins TRBV7-3 and TRBJ2-1; 8 bases align to TRBD2. Trimming removed 0 bases from V and 8 bases from J; junction bases left unmatched: 9. CDR3 length equals 16 residues. The germline V gene has CDR1 SGHTA and CDR2 FQGTGA. The CDR3 loop reads CASSLTSGATQYEQFF. The CDR3 region has the DNA TGTGCCAGCAGCTTAACTAGCGGGGCCACCCAGTATGAGCAGTTCTTC.

The chain is built from TRBV15 and TRBJ1-2; D gene ambiguous. This CDR3 contains 13 residues. Trimming left V 4 bases short and J 2 bases short, with 8 bases between. Germline CDR1 and CDR2: LNHNV and YYDKDF (reference sequence). CDR3 residues: CATSTTLNYGYTF. DNA for the CDR3: TGTGCCACCAGCACGACCCTGAACTATGGCTACACCTTC.

The chain couples TRBV9 to TRBJ2-3; D remains unclear. This CDR3 contains 15 residues. V lost 0 bases and J lost 0, with 8 bases in between. CDR1 is SGDLS and CDR2 is YYNGEE in the germline V gene. The CDR3 region has the DNA TGTGCCAGCAGCGTAGAGGTAGATAGCACAGATACGCAGTATTTT. Encoded protein: CASSVEVDSTDTQYF.

This clone appeared a few times. V and J are TRBV5-1 and TRBJ1-2, with TRBD1 identical over 8 bases. Germline lookup yields CDR1 SGHRS and CDR2 YFSETQ. Losses at the gene ends were 0 bases for V and 6 bases for J; bases not matched to a gene: 4. This CDR3 has 14 residues. The CDR3: CASSLAATGDGYTF. The CDR3 coding sequence is TGCGCCAGCAGCTTGGCCGCGACAGGGGATGGCTACACCTTC.

The rearrangement links TRBV7-3 to TRBJ1-4, with D unclear. There are 14 residues in the CDR3. Trimming removed 3 bases at V and 5 bases at J, with 10 bases between. Germline CDR1 reads SGHTA; CDR2 reads FQGTGA. CDR3 amino acids: CASSLGRLNEKLFF. The CDR3, as DNA: TGTGCCAGCAGCTTGGGTAGGCTGAATGAAAAACTGTTTTTT.

The chain is built from TRBV2 and TRBJ2-1; 9 positions agree with TRBD2. The CDR3 loop spans 14 amino acids. V shed 4 bases, J shed 5 bases, and the junction held 3 bases outside the gene matches. Germline V gene data show CDR1 as SNHLY and CDR2 as FYNNEI. The CDR3 DNA sequence: TGTGCCAGCAGTGCTCCTAGCGGGAACAATGAGCAGTTCTTC. Translation: CASSAPSGNNEQFF.

The rearrangement links TRBV7-2 to TRBJ2-5; D is unclear. Germline V gene data show CDR1 as SGHTA and CDR2 as FQGNSA. The CDR3 spans 14 residues. V shed 2 bases and J shed 6 bases, with 13 bases lying between them. DNA of the CDR3: TGTGCCAGCAGCTTAAATCAGGTCCATCAGACCCAGTACTTC. The encoded protein is CASSLNQVHQTQYF.

This clone was seen a handful of times. The chain uses TRBV27 and TRBJ2-3; D remains unclear. The CDR3 totals 14 residues. V was pared by 3 bases and J by 4 bases, with 11 bases between. Germline V gene data show CDR1 as MNHEY and CDR2 as SMNVEV (reference sequence). The CDR3 coding sequence is TGTGCCAGCAGTTTCACGCAGCTTGCAGATACGCAGTATTTT. It is translated as CASSFTQLADTQYF.

CDR3 protein: CASSFSPGSGNTIYF. As DNA, the CDR3 is TGTGCCAGCAGTTTCTCACCTGGCTCTGGAAACACCATATATTTT. The chain employs TRBV28 and TRBJ1-3; D remains unclear. V lost 3 bases and J lost 0, with 9 bases in between. Germline V CDR1 and CDR2: MDHEN, SYDVKM. This CDR3 region has 15 residues.

This chain joins TRBV5-1 and TRBJ2-5; perhaps D is TRBD1 or TRBD2 (5 bases each). CDR3 size: 15 residues. Germline CDR1 and CDR2: SGHRS and YFSETQ. V lost 4 bases to trimming and J lost 0 bases, with 13 bases between them. CDR3 nucleotides: TGCGCCAGCAGCACCGCCGGGGCAAACCAAGAGACCCAGTACTTC. Protein sequence: CASSTAGANQETQYF.